This TCR beta chain comes out of a study of blood T cell repertoires in COVID-19. TCRdb keeps only in-frame clones here, not all; method: immunoSEQ multiplex PCR. The repertoire includes 150,000 to 200,000 clones, around four fifths of them detected once, and around 19% sits in the top ten. The CDR3 length is 16 residues. Germline CDR1 is MDHEN and CDR2 is SYDVKM. Germline trimming cut 4 bases from V and 5 bases from J; bases unmatched to any gene: 13. The V and J genes are TRBV28 and TRBJ2-5; 7 bases fit TRBD2. The specimen sequenced was peripheral blood. The TCR was taken from a woman between 65 and 79 years old who had recovered from COVID-19. CDR3 amino acids: CASSSRLAGLGETQYF. The CDR3 DNA reads TGTGCCAGCAGTTCACGACTAGCAGGCCTGGGGGAGACCCAGTACTTC.